The clone carrying this T cell receptor beta chain was seen just once. The antigen is not known. Unique molecular identifiers had been added to the TCR beta cDNA libraries. TCRdb redid the calling of the PCR reads with MiXCR, one entry per CDR3 protein. The sample records 650,000 to 850,000 distinct CDR3 sequences, about 57% being singletons. This entry is derived from a study of post-analysis software for immune sequencing data. Study-wide context: Recorded disease courses covered relapsing-remitting, secondary progressive and progressive-relapsing multiple sclerosis. Some patients had no subtype annotation.

Germline V gene data show CDR1 as MNHNS and CDR2 as SASEGT. Trimming cost V 7 bases and J 0 bases, with 10 bases left between them. This CDR3 is built from 14 residues. Study-level points and caveats: By F measure, samples from a shared preparation batch strongly co-clustered. When compared against controls, multiple sclerosis patients showed significantly lower normalized Chao1 diversity. TRBV5-6, TRBV5-1 and TRBV20-1 belonged to a set of about five TRBV segments that were more frequent in patients than controls.

This rearrangement joins TRBV6-1 to TRBJ2-1; D is tentatively TRBD1 or TRBD2 (5 bases each). The TCR comes from a girl aged 5-17 years with multiple sclerosis. The sequenced sample consisted of blood. This CDR3 is CASNEGSSYNEQFF. The CDR3, as DNA: TGTGCCAGCAACGAGGGGAGCTCCTACAATGAGCAGTTCTTC.